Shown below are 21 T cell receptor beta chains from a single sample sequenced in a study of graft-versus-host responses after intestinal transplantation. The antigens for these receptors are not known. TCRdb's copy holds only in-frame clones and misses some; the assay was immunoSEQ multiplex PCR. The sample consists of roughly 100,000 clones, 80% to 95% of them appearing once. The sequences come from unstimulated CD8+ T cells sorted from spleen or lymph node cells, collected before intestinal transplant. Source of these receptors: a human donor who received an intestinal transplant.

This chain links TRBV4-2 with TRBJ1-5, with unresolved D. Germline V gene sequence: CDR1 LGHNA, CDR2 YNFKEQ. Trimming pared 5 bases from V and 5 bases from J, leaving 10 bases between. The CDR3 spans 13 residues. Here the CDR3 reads CASSSLPYQPQHF. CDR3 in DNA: TGTGCCAGCAGCTCCCTCCCTTATCAGCCCCAGCATTTT.

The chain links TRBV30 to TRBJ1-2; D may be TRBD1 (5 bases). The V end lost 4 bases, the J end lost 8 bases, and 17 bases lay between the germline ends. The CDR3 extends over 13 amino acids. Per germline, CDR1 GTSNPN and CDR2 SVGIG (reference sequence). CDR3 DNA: TGTGCCTGGAACCCCGACAGCCTGATAGGCTACACCTTC. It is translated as CAWNPDSLIGYTF.

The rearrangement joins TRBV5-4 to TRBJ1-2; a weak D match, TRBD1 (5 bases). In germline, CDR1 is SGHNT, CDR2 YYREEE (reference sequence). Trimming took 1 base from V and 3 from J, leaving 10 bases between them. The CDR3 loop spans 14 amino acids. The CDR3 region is CASSLWGGDYGYTF. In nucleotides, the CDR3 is TGTGCCAGCAGCTTGTGGGGGGGGGACTATGGCTACACCTTC.

The CDR3 reads CASSPSASYEQYF. DNA of the CDR3: TGTGCCAGCAGCCCAAGCGCCTCCTACGAGCAGTACTTC. The genes are TRBV13 and TRBJ2-7, with D uncertain. Trimming pared 5 bases from V and 0 bases from J, leaving 8 bases between. CDR1 and CDR2 from the germline V gene are PRHDT and FYEKMQ (reference sequence). The CDR3 extends over 13 amino acids.

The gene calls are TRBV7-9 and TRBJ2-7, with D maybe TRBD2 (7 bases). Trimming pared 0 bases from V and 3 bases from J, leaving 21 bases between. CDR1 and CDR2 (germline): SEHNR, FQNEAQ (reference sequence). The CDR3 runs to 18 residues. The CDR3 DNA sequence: TGTGCCAGCAGCTTAGCGTTAATGGGGGCTAGCGGCTTCTACGAGCAGTACTTC. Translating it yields CASSLALMGASGFYEQYF. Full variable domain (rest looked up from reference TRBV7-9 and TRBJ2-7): DTGVSQNPRHKITKRGQNVTFRCDPISEHNRLYWYRQTLGQGPEFLTYFQNEAQLEKSRLLSDRFSAERPKGSFSTLEIQRTEQGDSAMYLCASSLALMGASGFYEQYFGPGTRLTVT.

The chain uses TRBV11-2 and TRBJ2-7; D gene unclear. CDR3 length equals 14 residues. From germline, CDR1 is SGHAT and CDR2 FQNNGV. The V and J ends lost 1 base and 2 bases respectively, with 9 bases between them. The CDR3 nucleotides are TGTGCCAGCAGCTTAGGGGTAGCTACCTACGAGCAGTACTTC. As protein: CASSLGVATYEQYF. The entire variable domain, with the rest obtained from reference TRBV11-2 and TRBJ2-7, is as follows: EAGVAQSPRYKIIEKRQSVAFWCNPISGHATLYWYQQILGQGPKLLIQFQNNGVVDDSQLPKDRFSAERLKGVDSTLKIQPAKLEDSAVYLCASSLGVATYEQYFGPGTRLTVT.

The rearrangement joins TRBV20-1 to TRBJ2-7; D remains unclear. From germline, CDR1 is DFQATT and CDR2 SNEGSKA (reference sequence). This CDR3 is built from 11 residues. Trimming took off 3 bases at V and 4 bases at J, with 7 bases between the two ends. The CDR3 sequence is CSASQDYEQYF. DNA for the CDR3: TGCAGTGCTAGTCAGGATTACGAGCAGTACTTC.

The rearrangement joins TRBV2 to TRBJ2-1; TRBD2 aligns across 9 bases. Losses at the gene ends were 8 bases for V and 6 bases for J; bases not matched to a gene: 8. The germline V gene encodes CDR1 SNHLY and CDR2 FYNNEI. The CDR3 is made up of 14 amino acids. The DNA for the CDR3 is TGTGCCAGCGGAGGGGGGACTAGCCTCAATGAGCAGTTCTTC. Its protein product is CASGGGTSLNEQFF.

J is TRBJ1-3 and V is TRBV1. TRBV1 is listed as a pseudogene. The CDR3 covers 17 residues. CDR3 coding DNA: TGCACCAGCAGCCAAGCCAACGGCAGCGGCTCTGGAAACACCATATATTTT. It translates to CTSSQANGSGSGNTIYF.

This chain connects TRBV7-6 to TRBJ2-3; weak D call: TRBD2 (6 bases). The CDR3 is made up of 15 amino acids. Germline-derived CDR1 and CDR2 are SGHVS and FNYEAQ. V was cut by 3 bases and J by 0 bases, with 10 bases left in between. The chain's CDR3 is CASSLAGSSTDTQYF. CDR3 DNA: TGTGCCAGCAGCTTGGCGGGGAGTAGCACAGATACGCAGTATTTT.

In nucleotides, the CDR3 is TGTGCCAGCAGCTTACCCCCCGGGACAGGTCCCTACGAGCAGTACTTC. Translating it yields CASSLPPGTGPYEQYF. The genes are TRBV7-9 and TRBJ2-7; 8 bases are a match to TRBD1. Trimming cost V 2 bases and J 2 bases; bases outside gene matches: 8. The V gene's germline CDR1 is SEHNR and CDR2 FQNEAQ (reference sequence). This CDR3 comprises 16 residues.

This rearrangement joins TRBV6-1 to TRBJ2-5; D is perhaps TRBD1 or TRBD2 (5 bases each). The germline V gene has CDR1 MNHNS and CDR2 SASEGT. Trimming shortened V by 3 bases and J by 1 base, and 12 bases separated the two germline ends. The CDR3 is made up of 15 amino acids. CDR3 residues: CASSDPGRTQETQYF. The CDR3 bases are TGTGCCAGCAGTGATCCGGGACGGACCCAAGAGACCCAGTACTTC.

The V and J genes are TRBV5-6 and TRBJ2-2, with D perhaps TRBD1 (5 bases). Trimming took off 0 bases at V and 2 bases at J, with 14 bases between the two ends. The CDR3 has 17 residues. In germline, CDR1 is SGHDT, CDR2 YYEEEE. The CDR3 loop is CASSLVLKGINTGELFF. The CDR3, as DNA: TGTGCCAGCAGCTTGGTACTGAAGGGGATTAACACCGGGGAGCTGTTTTTT. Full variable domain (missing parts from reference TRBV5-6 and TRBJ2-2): DAGVTQSPTHLIKTRGQQVTLRCSPKSGHDTVSWYQQALGQGPQFIFQYYEEEERQRGNFPDRFSGHQFPNYSSELNVNALLLGDSALYLCASSLVLKGINTGELFFGEGSRLTVL.

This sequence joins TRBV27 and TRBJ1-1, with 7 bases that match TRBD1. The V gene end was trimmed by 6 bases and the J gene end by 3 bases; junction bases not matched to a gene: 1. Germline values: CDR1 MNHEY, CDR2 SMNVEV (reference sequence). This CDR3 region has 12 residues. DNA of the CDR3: TGTGCCAGCAGCAGGGGGGACACTGAAGCTTTCTTT. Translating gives CASSRGDTEAFF.

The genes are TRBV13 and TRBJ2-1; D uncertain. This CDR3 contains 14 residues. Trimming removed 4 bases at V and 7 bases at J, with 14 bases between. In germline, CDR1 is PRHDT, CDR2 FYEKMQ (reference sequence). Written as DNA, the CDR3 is TGTGCCAGCAGCTCCTCCCTCGTTTTTAATGAGCAGTTCTTC. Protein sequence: CASSSSLVFNEQFF.

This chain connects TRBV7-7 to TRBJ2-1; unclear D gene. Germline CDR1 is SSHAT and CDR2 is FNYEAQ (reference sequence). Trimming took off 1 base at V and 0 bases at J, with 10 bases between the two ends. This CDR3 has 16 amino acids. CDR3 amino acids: CASSLDEQHSYNEQFF. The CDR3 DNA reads TGTGCCAGCAGCTTAGATGAGCAACACTCCTACAATGAGCAGTTCTTC.

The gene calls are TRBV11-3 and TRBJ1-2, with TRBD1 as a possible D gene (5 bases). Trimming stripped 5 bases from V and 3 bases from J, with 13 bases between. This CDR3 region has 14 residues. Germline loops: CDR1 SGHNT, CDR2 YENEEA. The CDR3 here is CASSPGGDDYGYTF. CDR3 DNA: TGTGCCAGCAGCCCGGGGGGGGACGACTATGGCTACACCTTC.

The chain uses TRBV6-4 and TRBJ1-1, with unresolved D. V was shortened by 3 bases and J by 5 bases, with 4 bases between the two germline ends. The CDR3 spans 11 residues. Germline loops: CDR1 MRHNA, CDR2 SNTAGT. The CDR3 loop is CASSEGTEAFF. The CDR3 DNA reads TGTGCCAGCAGTGAAGGGACTGAAGCTTTCTTT.

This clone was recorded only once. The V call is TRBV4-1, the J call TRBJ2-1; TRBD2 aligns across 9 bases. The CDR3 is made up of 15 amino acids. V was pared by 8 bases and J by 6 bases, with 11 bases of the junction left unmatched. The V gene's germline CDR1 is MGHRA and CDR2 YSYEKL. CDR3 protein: CASQETSGTTNEQFF. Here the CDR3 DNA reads TGCGCCAGCCAAGAGACTAGCGGAACAACCAATGAGCAGTTCTTC.

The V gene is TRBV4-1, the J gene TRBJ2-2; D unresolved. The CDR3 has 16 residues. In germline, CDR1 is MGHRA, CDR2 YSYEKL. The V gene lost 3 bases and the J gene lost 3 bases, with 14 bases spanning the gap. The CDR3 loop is CASSHTQDPYTGELFF. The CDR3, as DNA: TGCGCCAGCAGCCATACGCAGGACCCCTACACCGGGGAGCTGTTTTTT.

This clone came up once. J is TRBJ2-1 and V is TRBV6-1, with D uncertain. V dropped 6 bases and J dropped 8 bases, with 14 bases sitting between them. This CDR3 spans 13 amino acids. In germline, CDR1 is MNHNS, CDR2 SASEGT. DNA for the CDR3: TGTGCCAGCAGCGACCGGTTAGTTTATGAGCAGTTCTTC. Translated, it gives CASSDRLVYEQFF.